The rows below give T cell receptor beta chains drawn from one sample of a study of shared clonotypes between healthy human individuals. Assay used: immunoSEQ multiplex PCR; TCRdb lists only in-frame clones, some missing. The top ten clones hold around 0.47% of a sample with some 1,600,000 clones, 95% to 99% of them seen once. Sequenced sample: naive CD4+ T cells sorted from blood. The receptors shown here come from a man in his thirties or forties in good health. The CDR3 runs from the conserved cysteine through the conserved F or W. D genes are given only for firm matches. Clone size is given for some rows only: seen once, a few or many times, or a class if the clone is expanded.

TGTGCCAGCAGTTACAGGGGGCCCGAGACCCAGTACTTC | CASSYRGPETQYF | NA | TRBV28 | TRBD1 | TRBJ2-5
TGTGCCAGCAGCTTAGCCACCACTACGAACACCGGGGAGCTGTTTTTT | CASSLATTTNTGELFF | NA | TRBV7-2 | NA | TRBJ2-2
TGTGCCAGCTCACCAAACAGGGGACAAGAGACCCAGTACTTC | CASSPNRGQETQYF | once | TRBV18 | TRBD1 | TRBJ2-5
TGTGCCAGTAGTATGACGGGACAAATATCTGGGGCCAACGTCCTGACTTTC | CASSMTGQISGANVLTF | NA | TRBV19 | NA | TRBJ2-6
TGTGCCAGCAGTAAACAGGGTCGGACGGAGACCCAGTACTTC | CASSKQGRTETQYF | once | TRBV6-1 | NA | TRBJ2-5
TGTGCCAGTAGTATGGGCCAGGGGAATTTGGGCAATGAGCAGTTCTTC | CASSMGQGNLGNEQFF | NA | TRBV19 | NA | TRBJ2-1
TGTGCCAGCTCACCCTTGGAAGGGAACACCGGGGAGCTGTTTTTT | CASSPLEGNTGELFF | NA | TRBV18 | NA | TRBJ2-2
TGTGCCAGCAGCTTGGCGGGGAGGGGACGCGACTATGGCTACACCTTC | CASSLAGRGRDYGYTF | once | TRBV5-4 | NA | TRBJ1-2
TGTGCCAGCAGCCTCTCGTCGTTCAGGGGCTCTGAGCAGTTCTTC | CASSLSSFRGSEQFF | NA | TRBV7-6 | NA | TRBJ2-1
TGTGCCAGCAGCGTAGCTTCGGGAGCCTCCTACGAGCAGTACTTC | CASSVASGASYEQYF | NA | TRBV9 | NA | TRBJ2-7
TGTGCCAGCAGCTACACAGGTTTTTCCTACGAGCAGTACTTC | CASSYTGFSYEQYF | NA | TRBV5-6 | NA | TRBJ2-7
TGTGCCAGCAGCTTCGGACTCTCCTACAATGAGCAGTTCTTC | CASSFGLSYNEQFF | NA | TRBV7-2 | NA | TRBJ2-1
TGTGCCAGCAGCCGGCCTTCCGAAGAGACCCAGTACTTC | CASSRPSEETQYF | NA | TRBV4-2 | NA | TRBJ2-5
TGCAGCGCCCTACAGGGATCGAGCTATGGCTACACCTTC | CSALQGSSYGYTF | NA | TRBV29-1 | NA | TRBJ1-2
TGTGCCAGCAGCTTTCGACTAGCGGGAGAGCCCGCCGAGCAGTACTTC | CASSFRLAGEPAEQYF | NA | TRBV5-6 | TRBD2 | TRBJ2-7
TGTGCCAGCAGTTACTCCGGGACAGGGGGTTCTTACGAGCAGTACTTC | CASSYSGTGGSYEQYF | NA | TRBV6-5 | TRBD1 | TRBJ2-7
TGTGCCAGCAGCGCCTTGGGACAGGGGGCCACTGGGGCCAACGTCCTGACTTTC | CASSALGQGATGANVLTF | NA | TRBV9 | TRBD1 | TRBJ2-6
TGCGCCAGCAGTGAGTTACGGGCGGGCACTGAAGCTTTCTTT | CASSELRAGTEAFF | NA | TRBV10-2 | NA | TRBJ1-1
TGTGCCAGCACCTACACAGATACGCAGTATTTT | CASTYTDTQYF | NA | TRBV2 | NA | TRBJ2-3
TGCGCCAGCAGCAGGGGACTAAATCCCTACGAGCAGTACTTC | CASSRGLNPYEQYF | NA | TRBV5-1 | TRBD2 | TRBJ2-7
TGTGCCAGCAGTTGGGCCAGCTATGGCTACACCTTC | CASSWASYGYTF | NA | TRBV28 | NA | TRBJ1-2
TGCAGCGTAATCCAAGGTGTCGGCTCCTACGAGCAGTACTTC | CSVIQGVGSYEQYF | NA | TRBV29-1 | NA | TRBJ2-7
TGTGCCAGTAATACTTACAGGGGGACGAACACTGAAGCTTTCTTT | CASNTYRGTNTEAFF | NA | TRBV19 | TRBD1 | TRBJ1-1
TGTGCCAGTAGTATTTCGACAGGGAGGGCTGAAGCTTTCTTT | CASSISTGRAEAFF | NA | TRBV19 | TRBD1 | TRBJ1-1
TGTGCCACCGGCCGGGACTACAACACCGGGGAGCTGTTTTTT | CATGRDYNTGELFF | once | TRBV10-3 | TRBD2 | TRBJ2-2
TGTGCCAGCAGCTCGGGACCTGGAAACACCATATATTTT | CASSSGPGNTIYF | NA | TRBV11-3 | NA | TRBJ1-3
TGTGCCAGCAGCGTCGACCCCCGCGGGAGGGTAGACAATGAGCAGTTCTTC | CASSVDPRGRVDNEQFF | NA | TRBV9 | TRBD2 | TRBJ2-1
TGTGCCAGCAATATTCGGTCAGGGAACACTGAAGCTTTCTTT | CASNIRSGNTEAFF | NA | TRBV7-9 | NA | TRBJ1-1
TGTGCTAGTGGATTAAACAATGAGCAGTTCTTC | CASGLNNEQFF | NA | TRBV12-5 | NA | TRBJ2-1
TGCAGTGCCCTCATCTACGAGCAGTACTTC | CSALIYEQYF | NA | TRBV20-1 | NA | TRBJ2-7
TGTGCCATCAGTGGGTCGAAGCGAGACACAGATACGCAGTATTTT | CAISGSKRDTDTQYF | NA | TRBV10-3 | NA | TRBJ2-3
TGTGCCGGCGGCGGGGCGGGAGCCACCGGGGAGCTGTTTTTT | CAGGGAGATGELFF | NA | TRBV2 | TRBD2 | TRBJ2-2
TGTGCCAGCAGCTTGGGGGCTAGCGGGAGCACAGATACGCAGTATTTT | CASSLGASGSTDTQYF | NA | TRBV5-8 | TRBD2 | TRBJ2-3
TGTGCCAGCAGCTTAGGGGTTGCTAATGAAAAACTGTTTTTT | CASSLGVANEKLFF | NA | TRBV7-9 | NA | TRBJ1-4
TGTGCCAGCAGTGAGGAGGAGACCATATATTTT | CASSEEETIYF | NA | TRBV2 | NA | TRBJ1-3
TGTGCCAGCAGCTGGGGAGACTACGAGCAGTACTTC | CASSWGDYEQYF | NA | TRBV28 | NA | TRBJ2-7
TGTGCCACCAGCACCCCCGTTGGGAAACTGTTTTTT | CATSTPVGKLFF | NA | TRBV15 | NA | TRBJ1-4
TGCGCCAGCAGCTTTAGCGGGGCGCTCTACGAGCAGTACTTC | CASSFSGALYEQYF | NA | TRBV5-1 | TRBD2 | TRBJ2-7
TGTGCCAGTAGTATAGGGTACAGGGTACAAGAGACCCAGTACTTC | CASSIGYRVQETQYF | NA | TRBV19 | NA | TRBJ2-5
TGTGCCATCAGTGAGCGGACAGCCCACTTCGGGGATGGCTACACCTTC | CAISERTAHFGDGYTF | NA | TRBV10-3 | NA | TRBJ1-2
TGTGCCAGTAGTGTCCGGGACAGGGGGCGAAAACTGTTTTTT | CASSVRDRGRKLFF | NA | TRBV19 | TRBD1 | TRBJ1-4
TGTGCCAGCAGCTTAGCGGGGGATGGGGAGCTGTTTTTT | CASSLAGDGELFF | NA | TRBV7-9 | NA | TRBJ2-2
TGTGCCATCAGTGGCCAGACTAGCGGGATTAGTGAGCAGTTCTTC | CAISGQTSGISEQFF | NA | TRBV10-3 | TRBD2 | TRBJ2-1
TGTGCCAGTAGTGCGCCGGGGGGACTAGCGGGCCATACGCAGTATTTT | CASSAPGGLAGHTQYF | NA | TRBV19 | TRBD2 | TRBJ2-3
TGCGCCAGCAGGCCCGCGGCTGGGAATCAGCCCCAGCATTTT | CASRPAAGNQPQHF | NA | TRBV5-1 | NA | TRBJ1-5